This TCR beta chain was identified in a study of blood T cell repertoires in COVID-19. Study details: Donors in the United States, Italy and Spain gave samples during acute or convalescent COVID-19. The analysed material was cDNA or gDNA that came from T cells, B-cell-depleted T cells, or PBMCs.

Per the study methods: Reference gene primer amplification in the assay estimated nucleated cell counts. The data were produced by immunoSEQ multiplex PCR, yet TCRdb's version contains in-frame clones alone and is incomplete. V, J and clone size are those of that table, while D and trimming were read from the DNA. Counted here are 60,000 to 75,000 clones, roughly 87% occurring once; the ten biggest clones make up under 7%. The CDR3 covers 14 residues. In germline, CDR1 is SGHDT, CDR2 YYEEEE. The V and J ends lost 0 bases and 5 bases, in that order; junction bases with no gene match: 4. Sequenced material: peripheral blood. The TCR was taken from a middle-aged man with active COVID-19. This chain joins TRBV5-6 and TRBJ2-5, with 7 bases identical to TRBD2. The CDR3 here is CASSLAGGGETQYF. In nucleotides, the CDR3 is TGTGCCAGCAGCTTGGCGGGAGGAGGTGAGACCCAGTACTTC.